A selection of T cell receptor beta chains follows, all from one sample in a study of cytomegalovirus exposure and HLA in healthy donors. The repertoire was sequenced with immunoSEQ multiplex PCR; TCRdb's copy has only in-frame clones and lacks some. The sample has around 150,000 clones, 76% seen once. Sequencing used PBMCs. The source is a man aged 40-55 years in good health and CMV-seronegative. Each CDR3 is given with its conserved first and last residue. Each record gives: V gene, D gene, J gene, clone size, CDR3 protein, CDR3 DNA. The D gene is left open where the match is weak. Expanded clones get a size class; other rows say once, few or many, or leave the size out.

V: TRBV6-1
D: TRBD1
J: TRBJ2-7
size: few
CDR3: CASGRDRVDYEQYF
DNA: TGTGCCAGCGGCCGGGACAGGGTGGACTACGAGCAGTACTTC

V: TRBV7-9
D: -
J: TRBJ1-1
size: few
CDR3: CASSPSGELDTEAFF
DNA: TGTGCCAGCAGCCCCAGCGGGGAATTGGACACTGAAGCTTTCTTT

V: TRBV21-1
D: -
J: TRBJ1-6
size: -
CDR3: CASSKVASPLHF
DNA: TGTGCCAGCAGCAAAGTGGCTTCACCCCTCCACTTT

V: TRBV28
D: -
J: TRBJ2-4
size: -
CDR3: CASSTSVENIQYF
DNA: TGTGCCAGCAGTACCTCGGTGGAAAACATTCAGTACTTC

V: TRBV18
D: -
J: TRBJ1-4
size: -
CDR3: CASSPGAGHRIDEKLFF
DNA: TGTGCCAGCTCACCAGGGGCAGGGCACAGGATCGATGAAAAACTGTTTTTT

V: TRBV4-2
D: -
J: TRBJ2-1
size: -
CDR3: CASSQLRRSPSYNEQFF
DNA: TGTGCCAGCAGCCAGTTAAGGCGGAGTCCGTCCTACAATGAGCAGTTCTTC

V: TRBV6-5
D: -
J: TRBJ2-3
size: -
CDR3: CASSYSTSRSTDTQYF
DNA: TGTGCCAGCAGTTACTCGACTTCTAGAAGCACAGATACGCAGTATTTT

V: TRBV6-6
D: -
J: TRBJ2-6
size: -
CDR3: CASSPLVAGANVLTF
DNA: TGTGCCAGCAGCCCACTAGTTGCCGGGGCCAACGTCCTGACTTTC

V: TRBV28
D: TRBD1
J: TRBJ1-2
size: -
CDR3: CASYDRGVRYGYTF
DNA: TGTGCCAGCTACGACAGGGGGGTTCGCTATGGCTACACCTTC

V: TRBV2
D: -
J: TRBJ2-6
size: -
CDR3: CASSVRTTGSGANVLTF
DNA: TGTGCCAGCAGTGTACGCACGACAGGCTCAGGGGCCAACGTCCTGACTTTC

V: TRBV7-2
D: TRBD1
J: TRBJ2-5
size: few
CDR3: CASSLRYTGGGGRKETQYF
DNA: TGTGCCAGCAGCTTAAGATATACAGGGGGCGGGGGCCGTAAGGAGACCCAGTACTTC